The rows below give T cell receptor beta chains drawn from one sample of a study of cytomegalovirus exposure and HLA in healthy donors. Produced via immunoSEQ multiplex PCR; TCRdb's table is partial and in-frame only. The table records around 120,000 clones, about 80% of them present only once. The sequenced sample consisted of PBMCs. Receptors originate from a man younger than 45 in good health and CMV-seronegative. CDR3s include the opening cysteine and the closing phenylalanine or tryptophan. Fields, in order: CDR3 DNA, CDR3 protein, V gene, clone size, J gene, CDR3 length, D gene. The D gene is left open where the match is weak. Clone size, where shown, is once, few, many, or a class for clones that have expanded.

CDR3 DNA: TGTGCCAGCAGCTTAGGCCTGGCAGGGTGGAACACTGAAGCTTTCTTT; CDR3 protein: CASSLGLAGWNTEAFF; V gene: TRBV13; clone size: -; J gene: TRBJ1-1; CDR3 length: 16; D gene: -
CDR3 DNA: TGTGCCAGCAGTCCCAAGCTTACAGGGGGCGGGGGCTACACCTTC; CDR3 protein: CASSPKLTGGGGYTF; V gene: TRBV27; clone size: few; J gene: TRBJ1-2; CDR3 length: 15; D gene: TRBD1
CDR3 DNA: TGTGCCAGCAGTTTCGGACAGGGGTATGGCTACACCTTC; CDR3 protein: CASSFGQGYGYTF; V gene: TRBV27; clone size: -; J gene: TRBJ1-2; CDR3 length: 13; D gene: TRBD1
CDR3 DNA: TGTGCCAGCAGCCAAGCGGGAGGGCGGGGAGATACGCAGTATTTT; CDR3 protein: CASSQAGGRGDTQYF; V gene: TRBV28; clone size: -; J gene: TRBJ2-3; CDR3 length: 15; D gene: TRBD2
CDR3 DNA: TGTGCCAGCAGCTTATCGGGGTCGAGGGAGACCCAGTACTTC; CDR3 protein: CASSLSGSRETQYF; V gene: TRBV7-6; clone size: -; J gene: TRBJ2-5; CDR3 length: 14; D gene: -
CDR3 DNA: TGTGCCAGCAGCCGAAATCCGGGACAGGTGATGGACATTCAGTACTTC; CDR3 protein: CASSRNPGQVMDIQYF; V gene: TRBV4-2; clone size: -; J gene: TRBJ2-4; CDR3 length: 16; D gene: TRBD1
CDR3 DNA: TGTGCCAGTCTCGGACAGGCGCCCTATGGCTACACCTTC; CDR3 protein: CASLGQAPYGYTF; V gene: TRBV19; clone size: few; J gene: TRBJ1-2; CDR3 length: 13; D gene: TRBD1
CDR3 DNA: TGTGCCAGCAGTTTGCCGGGCTCCTACGAGCAGTACTTC; CDR3 protein: CASSLPGSYEQYF; V gene: TRBV28; clone size: -; J gene: TRBJ2-7; CDR3 length: 13; D gene: -
CDR3 DNA: TGTGCCAGTAGTATAGATCCGGCAGGCTTCTATGGCTACACCTTC; CDR3 protein: CASSIDPAGFYGYTF; V gene: TRBV19; clone size: -; J gene: TRBJ1-2; CDR3 length: 15; D gene: -
CDR3 DNA: TGTGCCAGCAGCGAAGACGGGAGGGCCCAAGATACGCAGTATTTT; CDR3 protein: CASSEDGRAQDTQYF; V gene: TRBV7-8; clone size: -; J gene: TRBJ2-3; CDR3 length: 15; D gene: TRBD2
CDR3 DNA: TGTGCCAGCTCACACCCATCACCGAGGACAGGGGAGGGAATTAATGAAAAACTGTTTTTT; CDR3 protein: CASSHPSPRTGEGINEKLFF; V gene: TRBV18; clone size: -; J gene: TRBJ1-4; CDR3 length: 20; D gene: TRBD1
CDR3 DNA: TGTGCCAGCAGCATGACTAGCGGGAGAGGGGATACGCAGTATTTT; CDR3 protein: CASSMTSGRGDTQYF; V gene: TRBV9; clone size: -; J gene: TRBJ2-3; CDR3 length: 15; D gene: TRBD2
CDR3 DNA: TGTGCCTGGACCCACATCTCTGGAAACACCATATATTTT; CDR3 protein: CAWTHISGNTIYF; V gene: TRBV30; clone size: few; J gene: TRBJ1-3; CDR3 length: 13; D gene: -
CDR3 DNA: TGTGCCAGCAGTGATGGTAGGGGTGCCGGGGAGCTGTTTTTT; CDR3 protein: CASSDGRGAGELFF; V gene: TRBV2; clone size: -; J gene: TRBJ2-2; CDR3 length: 14; D gene: -
CDR3 DNA: TGTGCCAGCAGTTACGCCGGGACAGGGACCTACGAGCAGTACTTC; CDR3 protein: CASSYAGTGTYEQYF; V gene: TRBV6-5; clone size: -; J gene: TRBJ2-7; CDR3 length: 15; D gene: TRBD1
CDR3 DNA: TGTGCCAGCAGGCCGGGACTCAACTCCTACAATGAGCAGTTCTTC; CDR3 protein: CASRPGLNSYNEQFF; V gene: TRBV6-5; clone size: many; J gene: TRBJ2-1; CDR3 length: 15; D gene: -
CDR3 DNA: TGTGCCAGCAGTGTACGACTAGCGGGAGGGAAATACAATGAGCAGTTCTTC; CDR3 protein: CASSVRLAGGKYNEQFF; V gene: TRBV27; clone size: -; J gene: TRBJ2-1; CDR3 length: 17; D gene: TRBD2
CDR3 DNA: TGTGCCAGCAACGTAGGCGGGGGGTCCACAGATACGCAGTATTTT; CDR3 protein: CASNVGGGSTDTQYF; V gene: TRBV5-6; clone size: -; J gene: TRBJ2-3; CDR3 length: 15; D gene: TRBD2
CDR3 DNA: TGTGCCAGCAGCCAAGATCTAACAGGCAATCAGCCCCAGCATTTT; CDR3 protein: CASSQDLTGNQPQHF; V gene: TRBV4-2; clone size: -; J gene: TRBJ1-5; CDR3 length: 15; D gene: -
CDR3 DNA: TGTGCCAGCAGTGAAGGAGACTATGGCTACACCTTC; CDR3 protein: CASSEGDYGYTF; V gene: TRBV6-1; clone size: -; J gene: TRBJ1-2; CDR3 length: 12; D gene: -
CDR3 DNA: TGTGCCAGCAGTTTCCCGGGGGGGCGAAGCTACGAGCAGTACTTC; CDR3 protein: CASSFPGGRSYEQYF; V gene: TRBV7-2; clone size: -; J gene: TRBJ2-7; CDR3 length: 15; D gene: TRBD2
CDR3 DNA: TGTGCCAGCTCACCATCAGACAGGGGCAACACTGAAGCTTTCTTT; CDR3 protein: CASSPSDRGNTEAFF; V gene: TRBV18; clone size: -; J gene: TRBJ1-1; CDR3 length: 15; D gene: TRBD1
CDR3 DNA: TGTGCCAGCAGTTCTGGGGGGACGAAGATCTACGAGCAGTACTTC; CDR3 protein: CASSSGGTKIYEQYF; V gene: TRBV6-5; clone size: -; J gene: TRBJ2-7; CDR3 length: 15; D gene: -
CDR3 DNA: TGTGCCAGCAGGACCAGGTTCGGGAACACTGAAGCTTTCTTT; CDR3 protein: CASRTRFGNTEAFF; V gene: TRBV13; clone size: -; J gene: TRBJ1-1; CDR3 length: 14; D gene: -
CDR3 DNA: TGTGCCAGCAGTGGGGCAGGGATAGTCTATCAGCCCCAGCATTTT; CDR3 protein: CASSGAGIVYQPQHF; V gene: TRBV2; clone size: few; J gene: TRBJ1-5; CDR3 length: 15; D gene: -
CDR3 DNA: TGCGCCAGCAGCGAGAAACGTACAGGGGGCGTAGATAATTCACCCCTCCACTTT; CDR3 protein: CASSEKRTGGVDNSPLHF; V gene: TRBV10-1; clone size: -; J gene: TRBJ1-6; CDR3 length: 18; D gene: TRBD1
CDR3 DNA: TGTGCCAGCAGCCGGCGACAGGGACAATCCTACAATGAGCAGTTCTTC; CDR3 protein: CASSRRQGQSYNEQFF; V gene: TRBV14; clone size: -; J gene: TRBJ2-1; CDR3 length: 16; D gene: TRBD1
CDR3 DNA: TGTGCCAGCCGGCGGATGACGGCCTCTAACTATGGCTACGCCTTC; CDR3 protein: CASRRMTASNYGYAF; V gene: TRBV6-5; clone size: -; J gene: TRBJ1-2; CDR3 length: 15; D gene: -
CDR3 DNA: TGTGCCAGCAGTTACTCGACAGGGAGGAGGTCCACTGAAGCTTTCTTT; CDR3 protein: CASSYSTGRRSTEAFF; V gene: TRBV6-5; clone size: -; J gene: TRBJ1-1; CDR3 length: 16; D gene: TRBD1
CDR3 DNA: TGTGCCAGCAGCTTAGGCAGGGAACCTGAAGCTTTCTTT; CDR3 protein: CASSLGREPEAFF; V gene: TRBV13; clone size: once; J gene: TRBJ1-1; CDR3 length: 13; D gene: -
CDR3 DNA: TGTGCCAGCTCATCCGGGACAGGGGGCAATGAGCAGTTCTTC; CDR3 protein: CASSSGTGGNEQFF; V gene: TRBV18; clone size: -; J gene: TRBJ2-1; CDR3 length: 14; D gene: TRBD1
CDR3 DNA: TGTGCCAGCCTACCAAGGAGGGCTTACTCCTACGAGCAGTACTTC; CDR3 protein: CASLPRRAYSYEQYF; V gene: TRBV27; clone size: -; J gene: TRBJ2-7; CDR3 length: 15; D gene: -
CDR3 DNA: TGTGCCAGCAGCTTCCTAGCGGGGGGATGGAGCAATGAGCAGTTCTTC; CDR3 protein: CASSFLAGGWSNEQFF; V gene: TRBV11-2; clone size: once; J gene: TRBJ2-1; CDR3 length: 16; D gene: TRBD2
CDR3 DNA: TGTGCCAGCAGTTTCATGAACAGGGCTGAGACCCAGTACTTC; CDR3 protein: CASSFMNRAETQYF; V gene: TRBV28; clone size: once; J gene: TRBJ2-5; CDR3 length: 14; D gene: -
CDR3 DNA: TGTGCCTGGAGTACACCGACAGGGACCACCGGGGAGCTGTTTTTT; CDR3 protein: CAWSTPTGTTGELFF; V gene: TRBV30; clone size: -; J gene: TRBJ2-2; CDR3 length: 15; D gene: TRBD1
CDR3 DNA: TGTGCCAGTAGCGGAACTCCTCAGGGTCACACTGAAGCTTTCTTT; CDR3 protein: CASSGTPQGHTEAFF; V gene: TRBV19; clone size: few; J gene: TRBJ1-1; CDR3 length: 15; D gene: -
CDR3 DNA: TGTGCCAGCAGTGGGACAGATATGAACACTGAAGCTTTCTTT; CDR3 protein: CASSGTDMNTEAFF; V gene: TRBV6-1; clone size: -; J gene: TRBJ1-1; CDR3 length: 14; D gene: -
CDR3 DNA: TGTGCCAGCAGCCCCAGGCGGGGGAGCGGACGTGTCTACGAGCAGTACTTC; CDR3 protein: CASSPRRGSGRVYEQYF; V gene: TRBV5-4; clone size: -; J gene: TRBJ2-7; CDR3 length: 17; D gene: TRBD2
CDR3 DNA: TGTGCCAGCATTTCTAGCGGGAGGCCTTACGAGCAGTACTTC; CDR3 protein: CASISSGRPYEQYF; V gene: TRBV6-5; clone size: -; J gene: TRBJ2-7; CDR3 length: 14; D gene: TRBD2
CDR3 DNA: TGTGCCAGCAGCTTACCGACTAGCGGGGAGGAGACCCAGTACTTC; CDR3 protein: CASSLPTSGEETQYF; V gene: TRBV7-2; clone size: -; J gene: TRBJ2-5; CDR3 length: 15; D gene: TRBD2
CDR3 DNA: TGTGCCAGCAGCCAAGGCTCCGCGCGGGCAAACACTGAAGCTTTCTTT; CDR3 protein: CASSQGSARANTEAFF; V gene: TRBV14; clone size: -; J gene: TRBJ1-1; CDR3 length: 16; D gene: -
CDR3 DNA: TGTGCCAGCAGCTTAGATTTAAGCGGGGGTCGACAAGAGACCCAGTACTTC; CDR3 protein: CASSLDLSGGRQETQYF; V gene: TRBV7-9; clone size: -; J gene: TRBJ2-5; CDR3 length: 17; D gene: TRBD2
CDR3 DNA: TGTGCCTGGAGTCACCTTCCAGGGGACCCCTACAATGAGCAGTTCTTC; CDR3 protein: CAWSHLPGDPYNEQFF; V gene: TRBV30; clone size: once; J gene: TRBJ2-1; CDR3 length: 16; D gene: -
CDR3 DNA: TGTGCCAGTAGCCCAACAGGGACAACTAATGAAAAACTGTTTTTT; CDR3 protein: CASSPTGTTNEKLFF; V gene: TRBV19; clone size: -; J gene: TRBJ1-4; CDR3 length: 15; D gene: -
CDR3 DNA: TGTGCCAGCTCACCGGCGGGCCGGGACTATGGCTACACCTTC; CDR3 protein: CASSPAGRDYGYTF; V gene: TRBV18; clone size: -; J gene: TRBJ1-2; CDR3 length: 14; D gene: -